This paragraph covers one T cell receptor (beta chain) sequence. This specimen comes from a study of T cell changes during pregnancy in multiple sclerosis. Sequencing was performed with immunoSEQ multiplex PCR; in TCRdb, only in-frame clones are kept and a portion is missing. Of roughly 47,000 clones in the sample, around 94% were seen once. From germline, CDR1 is MDHEN and CDR2 SYDVKM. With 5 bases clipped from V and 4 bases from J, the junction kept 5 bases outside the gene matches. This CDR3 has 13 residues. The chain carries TRBV28 and TRBJ2-7, with 7 bases aligning to TRBD1. The source material was CD8+ T cells from peripheral blood mononuclear cells, sampled before pregnancy. The origin of this receptor is a female donor with multiple sclerosis, enrolled in a pregnancy study. The CDR3 spells CASSPRDSYEQYF. The CDR3 nucleotides read TGTGCCAGCAGTCCCCGGGACAGTTACGAGCAGTACTTC.